This is a list of T cell receptor beta chains from one sample in a study of CD8 T cells in ankylosing spondylitis. TCRdb re-called the 5' RACE reads through MiXCR, storing one row per CDR3 protein. Among 240,000 or so distinct CDR3 sequences listed, roughly a tenth were seen once. Sequencing was done on a sample of blood, either unsorted or a sorted T cell fraction (not recorded which). These receptor sequences come from a male donor with ankylosing spondylitis or in good health (not recorded which). Each CDR3 is given with its conserved first and last residue. Fields, in order: D gene, J gene, V gene, clone size, CDR3 protein, CDR3 DNA. A D gene is named only where the DNA matches it firmly. Clone size is stated in some rows and not others, as once, few, many or a class when expanded.

- | TRBJ2-7 | TRBV11-1 | many | CASSDGTGSVNEQYF | TGTGCCAGCAGCGATGGGACCGGGAGCGTCAACGAGCAGTACTTC
- | TRBJ2-1 | TRBV9 | many | CASSLTPNNEQFF | TGTGCCAGCAGCCTCACCCCTAACAATGAGCAGTTCTTC
- | TRBJ2-5 | TRBV20-1 | many | CSARKGSETQYF | TGCAGTGCTAGGAAGGGCTCGGAGACCCAGTACTTC
- | TRBJ1-1 | TRBV12-3/TRBV12-4 | many | CASSSRRMNTEAFF | TGTGCCAGCAGCTCCAGGAGAATGAACACTGAAGCTTTCTTT
- | TRBJ2-5 | TRBV11-2 | - | CASSTGVQETQYF | TGTGCCAGCAGTACCGGGGTACAAGAGACCCAGTACTTC
TRBD1 | TRBJ1-3 | TRBV18 | - | CASSPGQVVSGNTIYF | TGTGCCAGCTCGCCGGGACAGGTCGTCTCTGGAAACACCATATATTTT
- | TRBJ1-5 | TRBV20-1 | many | CSARDRRGSGDQPQHF | TGCAGTGCTAGAGATCGTAGGGGCTCAGGGGATCAGCCCCAGCATTTT
- | TRBJ2-1 | TRBV6-2/TRBV6-3 | many | CATQGGVVGYNEQFF | TGTGCCACCCAGGGGGGGGTTGTAGGCTACAATGAGCAGTTCTTC
- | TRBJ2-5 | TRBV7-8 | many | CASSLGQDRVETQYF | TGTGCCAGCAGCTTAGGACAGGACCGAGTGGAGACCCAGTACTTC
- | TRBJ2-4 | TRBV2 | few | CASNTGPTKNIQYF | TGTGCCAGCAATACGGGACCCACCAAAAACATTCAGTACTTC
- | TRBJ2-1 | TRBV29-1 | many | CSVANRRGQEQFF | TGCAGCGTTGCTAATCGGAGAGGACAGGAGCAGTTCTTC
TRBD1 | TRBJ2-3 | TRBV27 | many | CASRLGTGGFYTQYF | TGTGCCAGCAGACTCGGGACAGGGGGCTTTTATACGCAGTATTTT
- | TRBJ1-5 | TRBV29-1 | many | CSVGGPDQPQHF | TGCAGCGTGGGAGGGCCGGATCAGCCCCAGCATTTT
TRBD1 | TRBJ1-2 | TRBV12-3/TRBV12-4 | many | CASSRTGRTNYGYTF | TGTGCCAGCAGTCGGACAGGGCGGACTAACTATGGCTACACCTTC
- | TRBJ1-2 | TRBV5-1 | many | CASSLAGPSSGDGYTF | TGCGCCAGCAGCTTGGCCGGCCCTTCGAGTGGCGATGGCTACACCTTC
- | TRBJ1-1 | TRBV5-6 | - | CASSLDGETEAFF | TGTGCCAGCAGCTTGGACGGGGAAACTGAAGCTTTCTTT
- | TRBJ2-2 | TRBV7-9 | - | CASSSGPGIPGELFF | TGTGCCAGCAGTTCCGGCCCAGGGATCCCCGGGGAGCTGTTTTTT